Reported below is one T cell receptor beta chain. Its target is not known. This entry is derived from a study of T cell responses to AZD1222 COVID-19 vaccine. Overall study results and limits: Researchers report vaccine-associated CD4 TCRs spanning spike, with dominance at 160-218 and 743-854. Clonal diversity was possibly underestimated, and the donors were mostly white British, with more females.

The method was immunoSEQ multiplex PCR; TCRdb's version includes in-frame clones alone and lacks a portion of them. The table records over 100,000 clones, around 83% of them present only once. This clonotype originated in an adult in good health. This sample comprised peripheral blood, obtained on day 0 of AZD1222 vaccination.

The CDR3 is CASSSTSMGYNEQFF. Here the CDR3 DNA reads TGCGCCAGCAGCTCGACTAGCATGGGATACAATGAGCAGTTCTTC. The gene calls are TRBV4-1 and TRBJ2-1; 7 nucleotides line up with TRBD2. The CDR3 is 15 residues long. V was clipped by 5 bases and J by 4 bases; unmatched bases: 8. Germline loops: CDR1 MGHRA, CDR2 YSYEKL.